A single sample gave rise to the 4 T cell receptor beta chains below, sequenced in a study of CD8+ T cells in alopecia areata. The treatment was: oral pan-JAK inhibitor, 5-10 mg twice daily. TCR sequencing used cDNA made by reverse transcription of extracted RNA. TCRdb's copy holds only in-frame clones and misses some; the assay was immunoSEQ multiplex PCR. The sample yields approximately 180,000 clones, approximately 55% seen once. Specimen: CD8+ T cells sorted from blood, collected at week 24, from a patient treated with tofacitinib. These receptor sequences come from a human donor with alopecia areata.

This chain links TRBV9 with TRBJ1-2; D unresolved. The V end lost 6 bases, the J end lost 8 bases, and 11 bases lay between the germline ends. The CDR3 covers 11 residues. Germline values: CDR1 SGDLS, CDR2 YYNGEE. In DNA, the CDR3 is TGTGCCAGCAACGACGGTGGCGGCTACACCTTC. It codes for CASNDGGGYTF.

This clone was seen repeatedly, ten times or more. The CDR3 protein is CASRRGKDRVNGELFF. CDR3 nucleotide sequence: TGTGCCAGCAGGCGAGGGAAGGACAGGGTGAACGGGGAGCTGTTTTTT. The chain links TRBV7-3 to TRBJ2-2, with 8 bases matching TRBD1. This CDR3 region has 16 residues. V was clipped by 6 bases and J by 7 bases; unmatched bases: 13. The germline V gene has CDR1 SGHTA and CDR2 FQGTGA.

The J gene is TRBJ2-7, the V gene TRBV6-6, with 7 bases that match TRBD2. With the DNA end fitting TRBJ2-1 better, the J assignment may be wrong. Germline CDR1 and CDR2: MNHNY and SVGAGI (reference sequence). CDR3 size: 13 residues. The CDR3 region has the DNA TGTGCCAGCGGTCCCCTCGGGGGGAATGAGCAGTTCTTC. The encoded protein is CASGPLGGNEQFF.

This clone has just a few counts. The rearrangement links TRBV5-1 to TRBJ1-1, with D perhaps TRBD1 (6 bases). Germline loops: CDR1 SGHRS, CDR2 YFSETQ. The length of the CDR3 is 13 residues. Deletions cut 3 bases from V and 7 bases from J, with 13 bases between. Written as DNA, the CDR3 is TGCGCCAGCAGCTCAACAGGGACGGGTGAAGCTTTCTTT. Protein: CASSSTGTGEAFF.